The T cell receptor beta chain under discussion was sequenced for a study of technical replicates of blood from a few donors. The protocol was immunoSEQ multiplex PCR, while the TCRdb copy is restricted to in-frame clones and leaves out a portion. The sample has 75,000 to 90,000 clones, 85% to 95% seen once. The germline V gene encodes CDR1 SNHLY and CDR2 FYNNEI. Trimming took off 5 bases at V and 5 bases at J, with 16 bases between the two ends. This CDR3 is built from 15 residues. This clone was seen only once. This receptor was obtained from a human donor in good health. This chain joins TRBV2 and TRBJ1-5, with TRBD1 as a possible D gene (6 bases). The sequenced sample consisted of T cells isolated from PBMCs. CDR3 in DNA: TGTGCCAGCAGTCAAGGACAGCACCTTGATCAGCCCCAGCATTTT. Translated: CASSQGQHLDQPQHF. Drawing the rest from reference TRBV2 and TRBJ1-5, the complete variable domain is EPEVTQTPSHQVTQMGQEVILRCVPISNHLYFYWYRQILGQKVEFLVSFYNNEISEKSEIFDDQFSVERPDGSNFTLKIRSTKLEDSAMYFCASSQGQHLDQPQHFGDGTRLSIL.